The 11 T cell receptor beta chains below all came from one sample that was sequenced in a study of cytotoxic CD8 clonotypes in ibrutinib-treated CLL. TCRdb keeps only in-frame clones here, not all; method: immunoSEQ multiplex PCR. The sample has about 39,000 clones, 65% to 70% seen once. Sequenced here: PBMCs, sampled at disease progression, from a patient treated with ibrutinib. Every receptor here comes from a human donor with chronic lymphocytic leukemia.

As DNA, the CDR3 is TGTGCCAGCAGCTTGGTTCACCTCCAAGAGACCCAGTACTTC. This sequence encodes CASSLVHLQETQYF. The chain combines TRBV5-5 with TRBJ2-5; unclear D gene. This CDR3 is built from 14 residues. The V and J ends lost 0 bases and 1 base respectively, with 7 bases between them. CDR1 is SGHKS, CDR2 YYEKEE, per germline (reference sequence).

The chain has TRBV11-2 and TRBJ2-5; 12 bases are a match to TRBD2. J was trimmed by 2 bases and V by 2 bases; bases with no gene match: 3. Germline CDR1 reads SGHAT; CDR2 reads FQNNGV. The CDR3 is made up of 16 amino acids. The CDR3 is CASSLSLAGGQETQYF. CDR3 nucleotides: TGTGCCAGCAGCTTAAGCCTAGCGGGAGGGCAAGAGACCCAGTACTTC. The full variable domain, in which reference TRBV11-2 and TRBJ2-5 provide the parts outside the CDR3, is EAGVAQSPRYKIIEKRQSVAFWCNPISGHATLYWYQQILGQGPKLLIQFQNNGVVDDSQLPKDRFSAERLKGVDSTLKIQPAKLEDSAVYLCASSLSLAGGQETQYFGPGTRLLVL.

This chain joins TRBV12-5 and TRBJ1-1; D unclear. CDR1 LGHNT and CDR2 FRNRAP come from the germline V gene. The CDR3 is made up of 12 amino acids. V gave up 4 bases and J gave up 3 bases, with 6 bases separating them. The CDR3 sequence is CASGYAYTEAFF. The CDR3 DNA sequence: TGTGCTAGTGGTTACGCTTACACTGAAGCTTTCTTT.

This clone was seen only a few times. The V and J genes are TRBV2 and TRBJ2-7; TRBD1 might be the D (6 bases). Trimming shortened V by 6 bases and J by 3 bases, and 15 bases separated the two germline ends. The CDR3 is made up of 14 amino acids. Germline V lookup: CDR1 SNHLY, CDR2 FYNNEI. CDR3 sequence: CASSFGTFIYEQYF. The CDR3 DNA follows: TGTGCCAGCAGCTTCGGGACATTCATCTACGAGCAGTACTTC.

V is TRBV5-1 and J is TRBJ2-1; TRBD1 is a possible D gene (6 bases). This CDR3 has 16 residues. Germline V gene data show CDR1 as SGHRS and CDR2 as YFSETQ. V lost 5 bases and J lost 5, with 20 bases in between. In DNA, the CDR3 is TGCGCCAGCAGTAGGGCAGGGGAAAGGGCTAACAATGAGCAGTTCTTC. Its protein product is CASSRAGERANNEQFF.

This clone has a single count. The chain has TRBV11-2 and TRBJ2-3; 14 bases match TRBD2. This CDR3 comprises 17 residues. The ends lost 3 bases at V and 5 bases at J; junction bases unmatched: 7. CDR1 is SGHAT, CDR2 FQNNGV, per germline. This chain's CDR3 is CASSFRLAGGPQDTQYF. CDR3 coding DNA: TGTGCCAGCAGCTTCAGACTAGCGGGAGGGCCACAAGATACGCAGTATTTT.

The chain uses TRBV30 and TRBJ1-5, with D possibly matching TRBD1 (5 bases). This CDR3 has 14 residues. The germline V gene has CDR1 GTSNPN and CDR2 SVGIG (reference sequence). The germline V and J ends were trimmed by 2 bases and 5 bases, with 13 bases remaining between them. The CDR3 loop is CAWSRPLGDQPQHF. CDR3 in DNA: TGTGCCTGGAGTCGACCCCTGGGGGATCAGCCCCAGCATTTT.

The chain is built from TRBV9 and TRBJ2-3; 7 nucleotides line up with TRBD2. Trimming cost V 0 bases and J 4 bases; bases outside gene matches: 5. Germline V gives CDR1 SGDLS, CDR2 YYNGEE. The CDR3 extends over 15 amino acids. The CDR3: CASSVEASGADTQYF. Here the CDR3 DNA reads TGTGCCAGCAGCGTAGAAGCCAGCGGGGCAGATACGCAGTATTTT.

The V call is TRBV9, the J call TRBJ2-3; TRBD2 agrees at 12 bases. The length of the CDR3 is 16 residues. Trimming cost V 3 bases and J 6 bases; bases outside gene matches: 8. The germline CDR1 and CDR2 sequences are SGDLS and YYNGEE. CDR3 sequence (DNA): TGTGCCAGCAGCGCGTCGACTAGCGGGAGTGTGGATACGCAGTATTTT. This gives the protein CASSASTSGSVDTQYF.

J is TRBJ2-1 and V is TRBV7-3; 11 positions match TRBD2. Germline V CDR1 and CDR2: SGHTA, FQGTGA. The CDR3 contains 15 residues. The V gene end was trimmed by 1 base and the J gene end by 8 bases; junction bases not matched to a gene: 4. CDR3 DNA: TGTGCCAGCAGCTTAATGGCTAGCGGGAGGCATGAGCAGTTCTTC. Translation gives CASSLMASGRHEQFF. Filled out from reference TRBV7-3 and TRBJ2-1, the complete variable domain reads GAGVSQTPSNKVTEKGKYVELRCDPISGHTALYWYRQSLGQGPEFLIYFQGTGAADDSGLPNDRFFAVRPEGSVSTLKIQRTERGDSAVYLCASSLMASGRHEQFFGPGTRLTVL.

This clone was seen only a few times. This chain joins TRBV11-2 and TRBJ2-7; 7 bases align to TRBD1. Germline V gene data show CDR1 as SGHAT and CDR2 as FQNNGV. This CDR3 comprises 14 residues. The J segment lost 5 bases and the V segment lost 0 bases, leaving 4 bases of the junction unmatched. CDR3 residues: CASSLDDRAHEQYF. The CDR3 region has the DNA TGTGCCAGCAGCTTAGACGACAGGGCCCACGAGCAGTACTTC.